These 30 T cell receptor beta chains came from one sample sequenced in a study of naive and memory T cell subsets. An equimolar mix of two oligonucleotides served as the beta constant-region primer for TRBC1 and TRBC2. TCRdb fed the UMI-ligation and nested PCR reads into MiXCR, producing one record per CDR3 protein. The table has 130,000 to 150,000 distinct CDR3 sequences, approximately 15% seen once. Source material: naive CD4+ T cells from blood. These receptors came from a human donor in good health.

This clonotype was picked up many times. The chain recombines TRBV11-2 with TRBJ2-5; 8 bases map to TRBD1. The CDR3 contains 16 residues. Trimming at V came to 5 bases and at J to 1 base, leaving 9 bases not matched to a gene. The germline CDR1 and CDR2 sequences are SGHAT and FQNNGV. CDR3 region: CASSRRGQVIQETQYF. The CDR3 nucleotides are TGTGCCAGCAGCCGACGGGGACAGGTGATCCAAGAGACCCAGTACTTC.

This clonotype appeared a few times. This sequence joins TRBV4-1 and TRBJ2-1, with 7 bases lining up with TRBD2. Looked up from germline, CDR1 is MGHRA and CDR2 is YSYEKL. The CDR3 runs to 19 residues. V was clipped by 3 bases and J by 3 bases; unmatched bases: 17. The CDR3 sequence is CASSQDPNAGTNYYNEQFF. In DNA, the CDR3 is TGCGCCAGCAGCCAGGACCCCAACGCCGGGACTAACTACTACAATGAGCAGTTCTTC.

This clonotype has ten or more counts. CDR3 nucleotides: TGTGCCAGCAGCCGAGACAGGAAGGGGGAGCAGTACTTC. Its protein is CASSRDRKGEQYF. The chain joins TRBV11-2 to TRBJ2-7; a weak D match, TRBD1 (6 bases). The V end lost 5 bases, the J end lost 7 bases, and 15 bases lay between the germline ends. This CDR3 region has 13 residues. Germline V lookup: CDR1 SGHAT, CDR2 FQNNGV.

This clonotype occurred many times. This chain uses TRBV29-1 with TRBJ2-1, with 10 bases identical to TRBD1. Germline V CDR1 and CDR2: SQVTM, ANQGSEA. V was pared by 5 bases and J by 3 bases, with 4 bases of the junction left unmatched. The CDR3 totals 14 residues. The CDR3 sequence: CSVRDRGFYNEQFF. CDR3 nucleotides: TGCAGCGTTCGGGACAGGGGATTCTACAATGAGCAGTTCTTC.

In this sample, this clonotype turned up many times. The rearrangement uses TRBV5-4 and TRBJ2-1; 8 positions match TRBD2. CDR1 and CDR2 (germline): SGHNT, YYREEE (reference sequence). Trimming removed 4 bases from V and 0 bases from J; junction bases left unmatched: 6. The CDR3 is made up of 16 amino acids. The CDR3 loop reads CASSAPSGYSYNEQFF. The DNA of the CDR3 is TGTGCCAGCAGCGCCCCTAGCGGGTACTCCTACAATGAGCAGTTCTTC.

The chain joins TRBV29-1 to TRBJ2-5, with 11 bases aligning to TRBD1. Germline assignment: CDR1 SQVTM and CDR2 ANQGSEA. This CDR3 has 13 amino acids. The V gene end was trimmed by 6 bases and the J gene end by 5 bases; junction bases not matched to a gene: 5. The CDR3 here is CSVLDRGPETQYF. The CDR3 DNA follows: TGCAGCGTGTTGGACAGGGGGCCTGAGACCCAGTACTTC.

The rearrangement links TRBV11-2 to TRBJ2-4; the D is unclear. Trimming stripped 7 bases from V and 1 base from J, with 14 bases between. The length of the CDR3 is 15 residues. CDR1 is SGHAT, CDR2 FQNNGV, per germline. In nucleotides, the CDR3 is TGTGCCAGCATCAAGGGTAAATCGGCCAAAAACATTCAGTACTTC. Amino acids: CASIKGKSAKNIQYF.

The chain links TRBV20-1 to TRBJ2-2; 11 bases match TRBD2. Per the germline V gene, CDR1 is DFQATT and CDR2 is SNEGSKA (reference sequence). This CDR3 is built from 17 residues. V shed 0 bases, J shed 4 bases, and the junction held 7 bases outside the gene matches. CDR3 sequence reads: CSARDSSGGRGTGELFF. In nucleotides, the CDR3 is TGCAGTGCTAGAGATTCTAGCGGGGGGCGCGGCACCGGGGAGCTGTTTTTT.

V and J are TRBV4-1 and TRBJ1-4; no clear D gene. Per the germline V gene, CDR1 is MGHRA and CDR2 is YSYEKL. V lost 1 base and J 8 bases, leaving 5 bases between the germline ends. The length of the CDR3 is 12 residues. The CDR3, as DNA: TGCGCCAGCAGCCAAGTAGGAGAAAAACTGTTTTTT. This translates into CASSQVGEKLFF.

This clonotype was picked up a small number of times. This sequence joins TRBV6-5 and TRBJ2-7, with unresolved D. Germline V gives CDR1 MNHEY, CDR2 SVGAGI. V lost 3 bases and J 0 bases, leaving 9 bases between the germline ends. The length of the CDR3 is 14 residues. The CDR3 region is CASSYGLGSYEQYF. CDR3 nucleotides: TGTGCCAGCAGTTATGGTTTAGGCTCCTACGAGCAGTACTTC.

J is TRBJ2-7 and V is TRBV4-2; TRBD2 aligns across 8 bases. CDR3 size: 16 residues. The trim removed 0 bases at V and 4 bases at J, leaving 8 bases unmatched. Germline V gives CDR1 LGHNA, CDR2 YNFKEQ. The CDR3 reads CASSQDAVAGLYEQYF. CDR3 DNA sequence: TGTGCCAGCAGCCAAGATGCGGTAGCGGGACTTTACGAGCAGTACTTC.

The V and J genes are TRBV6-1 and TRBJ1-5, with D perhaps TRBD1 (5 bases). V dropped 4 bases and J dropped 6 bases, with 22 bases sitting between them. Germline lookup yields CDR1 MNHNS and CDR2 SASEGT. The CDR3 sequence is 17 residues long. CDR3 in amino acids: CASSGISGTHRSQPQHF. CDR3 bases: TGTGCCAGCAGTGGTATAAGCGGGACCCACAGGAGTCAGCCCCAGCATTTT.

This sequence joins TRBV15 and TRBJ2-3; D may be TRBD2 (5 bases). Germline V CDR1 and CDR2: LNHNV, YYDKDF (reference sequence). This CDR3 region has 14 residues. Trimming pared 0 bases from V and 6 bases from J, leaving 10 bases between. The DNA for the CDR3 is TGTGCCACCAGCAGAGATCGTCCGGGGGATACGCAGTATTTT. As protein: CATSRDRPGDTQYF.

This clonotype has a count of ten or more. V is TRBV10-3 and J is TRBJ2-7; possible D gene TRBD1, 6 bases. V lost 11 bases and J 0 bases, leaving 17 bases between the germline ends. The CDR3 has 14 amino acids. The germline CDR1 and CDR2 sequences are ENHRY and SYGVKD. The DNA of the CDR3 is TGTGCCTCCCTCGGGACACTCAACTCCTACGAGCAGTACTTC. Residues: CASLGTLNSYEQYF.

This chain connects TRBV18 to TRBJ2-3; no reliable D call. With 2 bases removed from V and 6 bases from J, the gap between germline ends came to 0 bases. Germline CDR1 KGHSH, CDR2 LQKENI. This CDR3 comprises 10 residues. The CDR3 here is CASSPDTQYF. The CDR3 DNA reads TGTGCCAGCTCACCAGATACGCAGTATTTT. Based on the CDR3 plus reference TRBV18 and TRBJ2-3, the full variable domain is NAGVMQNPRHLVRRRGQEARLRCSPMKGHSHVYWYRQLPEEGLKFMVYLQKENIIDESGMPKERFSAEFPKEGPSILRIQQVVRGDSAAYFCASSPDTQYFGPGTRLTVL.

V and J are TRBV3-1 and TRBJ2-1; tentatively, D is TRBD2 (5 bases). CDR1 and CDR2 from the germline V gene are LGHDT and YNNKEL (reference sequence). The CDR3 covers 13 residues. V lost 2 bases and J 8 bases, leaving 10 bases between the germline ends. CDR3 coding DNA: TGTGCCAGCAGCCAAAACGGAGGCGATGAGCAGTTCTTC. It yields the protein CASSQNGGDEQFF.

This clonotype was counted a few times. The genes are TRBV20-1 and TRBJ2-3; D may be TRBD2 (6 bases). CDR1 and CDR2 from the germline V gene are DFQATT and SNEGSKA (reference sequence). The germline V and J ends were trimmed by 2 bases and 11 bases, with 26 bases remaining between them. The CDR3 loop spans 16 amino acids. The CDR3 here is CSARPTAAGARSGQYF. The CDR3, as DNA: TGCAGTGCTAGACCGACGGCAGCGGGTGCGCGGAGTGGGCAGTATTTT.

The chain recombines TRBV9 with TRBJ2-1; perhaps D is TRBD1 or TRBD2 (5 bases each). The CDR3 is 15 amino acids. V gave up 4 bases and J gave up 5 bases, with 16 bases separating them. Germline V gene lookup returns CDR1 SGDLS and CDR2 YYNGEE. Here the CDR3 reads CASSSYRGANNEQFF. CDR3 DNA: TGTGCCAGCAGCAGTTATCGGGGCGCTAACAATGAGCAGTTCTTC.

The table lists this clonotype with a few counts. This chain links TRBV7-2 with TRBJ2-2, with D unresolved. The CDR3 totals 15 residues. Germline lookup yields CDR1 SGHTA and CDR2 FQGNSA. V dropped 3 bases and J dropped 0 bases, with 8 bases sitting between them. Here the CDR3 reads CASSFGSPNTGELFF. The CDR3 DNA reads TGTGCCAGCAGCTTTGGCAGCCCGAACACCGGGGAGCTGTTTTTT.

The chain employs TRBV6-8 and TRBJ2-1; D is undetermined. Germline CDR1 MNHGY, CDR2 SAAAGT. The V gene lost 0 bases and the J gene lost 6 bases, with 12 bases spanning the gap. The CDR3 extends over 15 amino acids. CDR3 in amino acids: CASSYSISSSNEQFF. The CDR3 DNA reads as TGTGCCAGCAGTTACTCGATTTCCTCCAGCAATGAGCAGTTCTTC.

V is TRBV5-4 and J is TRBJ2-7; D is uncertain. Germline V gives CDR1 SGHNT, CDR2 YYREEE (reference sequence). The V end was cut by 0 bases, the J end by 0 bases, with 10 bases between. This CDR3 is built from 15 residues. The CDR3 spells CASSLVSQNSYEQYF. CDR3 DNA: TGTGCCAGCAGCTTGGTGAGCCAGAACTCCTACGAGCAGTACTTC.

J is TRBJ2-7 and V is TRBV19, with D uncertain. The CDR3 contains 14 residues. CDR1 LNHDA and CDR2 SQIVND come from the germline V gene (reference sequence). V shed 3 bases and J shed 3 bases, with 12 bases lying between them. CDR3 protein: CASSIVLSLYEQYF. The CDR3 DNA follows: TGTGCCAGTAGTATCGTTCTAAGCCTCTACGAGCAGTACTTC.

This clonotype was seen a handful of times. The genes are TRBV18 and TRBJ1-1; possible D gene TRBD1, 5 bases. The CDR3 totals 14 residues. V lost 5 bases, J lost 6 bases, and 16 bases lay in between. Germline lookup yields CDR1 KGHSH and CDR2 LQKENI. CDR3 sequence: CASSRGDLSAEAFF. The CDR3 DNA sequence: TGTGCCAGCTCAAGAGGGGATCTCTCCGCTGAAGCTTTCTTT. The entire variable domain, with the rest obtained from reference TRBV18 and TRBJ1-1, is as follows: NAGVMQNPRHLVRRRGQEARLRCSPMKGHSHVYWYRQLPEEGLKFMVYLQKENIIDESGMPKERFSAEFPKEGPSILRIQQVVRGDSAAYFCASSRGDLSAEAFFGQGTRLTVV.

The chain links TRBV30 to TRBJ1-2, with D possibly matching TRBD1 (6 bases). V was cut by 7 bases and J by 4 bases, with 13 bases left in between. The CDR3 length is 12 residues. Germline loops: CDR1 GTSNPN, CDR2 SVGIG (reference sequence). As DNA, the CDR3 is TGTGCCTTCAACAGGGAACTCTATGGCTACACCTTC. This sequence encodes CAFNRELYGYTF. Looking up the rest from reference TRBV30 and TRBJ1-2 gives the full variable domain: SQTIHQWPATLVQPVGSPLSLECTVEGTSNPNLYWYRQAAGRGLQLLFYSVGIGQISSEVPQNLSASRPQDRQFILSSKKLLLSDSGFYLCAFNRELYGYTFGSGTRLTVV.

The chain links TRBV29-1 to TRBJ1-1; D is possibly TRBD1 (5 bases). The CDR3 covers 11 residues. The ends were cut back, 3 bases at V and 8 bases at J, with 10 bases in the middle. In germline, CDR1 is SQVTM, CDR2 ANQGSEA. CDR3 loop: CSVDSGAEAFF. CDR3 DNA: TGCAGCGTTGACAGCGGGGCCGAAGCTTTCTTT.

V gene TRBV12-3 or TRBV12-4 combines with J gene TRBJ2-1; D call uncertain. The CDR3 spans 15 residues. V was cut by 7 bases and J by 5 bases, with 18 bases left in between. In DNA, the CDR3 is TGTGCCAGCACTCAACCCGGGCAGTTCCACAATGAGCAGTTCTTC. Its protein is CASTQPGQFHNEQFF.

CDR3 nucleotide sequence: TGTGCCAGCATTGCCGGGACAGGGATATACGAGCAGTACTTC. It yields the protein CASIAGTGIYEQYF. This chain joins TRBV6-6 and TRBJ2-7; 9 bases map to TRBD1. This CDR3 is 14 amino acids long. V gave up 7 bases and J gave up 4 bases; unmatched junction bases: 8. Germline lookup yields CDR1 MNHNY and CDR2 SVGAGI (reference sequence).

The table lists this clonotype with a few counts. This rearrangement joins TRBV24-1 to TRBJ2-7; a weak D match, TRBD2 (6 bases). The CDR3 covers 15 residues. The ends were cut back, 1 base at V and 1 base at J, with 10 bases in the middle. The germline gives CDR1 KGHDR, CDR2 SFDVKD. The CDR3, as DNA: TGTGCCACCAGTGATTTCCCCGGGACTTCCTACGAGCAGTACTTC. This translates into CATSDFPGTSYEQYF.

This clonotype was seen only a few times. The chain joins TRBV7-9 to TRBJ2-1; D is undetermined. The CDR3 has 14 amino acids. Germline CDR1 SEHNR, CDR2 FQNEAQ (reference sequence). The V end was cut by 5 bases, the J end by 3 bases, with 11 bases between. The CDR3 is CASSPDGFYNEQFF. The CDR3 DNA is TGTGCCAGCAGCCCCGACGGATTCTACAATGAGCAGTTCTTC.

This chain links TRBV28 with TRBJ1-4; D may be TRBD1 (5 bases). Germline V gene sequence: CDR1 MDHEN, CDR2 SYDVKM. The CDR3 runs to 11 residues. Trimming stripped 5 bases from V and 12 bases from J, with 10 bases between. CDR3 residues: CASSPLRELFF. In DNA, the CDR3 is TGTGCCAGCAGTCCCCTCAGGGAACTGTTTTTT.